Below, 9 T cell receptor beta chains from the same sample are listed, as sequenced in a study of T cell responses to AZD1222 COVID-19 vaccine. Measured with immunoSEQ multiplex PCR; TCRdb has only the in-frame clones, and not every one. The sample contains more than 150,000 clones, around 90% of which appear only once. The input for sequencing was peripheral blood, taken 28 days after the second AZD1222 dose. The receptors shown here come from an adult who received the AZD1222 COVID-19 vaccine.

The V and J genes are TRBV15 and TRBJ1-4, with TRBD1 as a possible D gene (5 bases). The CDR3 length is 17 residues. Germline loops: CDR1 LNHNV, CDR2 YYDKDF (reference sequence). Trimming left V 0 bases short and J 7 bases short, with 18 bases between. CDR3 nucleotides: TGTGCCACCAGCAGAGATATTGAGGGGAATGTTGGTGAAAAACTGTTTTTT. Protein product: CATSRDIEGNVGEKLFF. Supplemented by reference TRBV15 and TRBJ1-4, the full variable domain reads DAMVIQNPRYQVTQFGKPVTLSCSQTLNHNVMYWYQQKSSQAPKLLFHYYDKDFNNEADTPDNFQSRRPNTSFCFLDIRSPGLGDTAMYLCATSRDIEGNVGEKLFFGSGTQLSVL.

The V call is TRBV19, the J call TRBJ1-1; D might be TRBD1 (5 bases). This CDR3 comprises 17 residues. V lost 2 bases and J 1 base, leaving 17 bases between the germline ends. Germline CDR1 is LNHDA and CDR2 is SQIVND (reference sequence). CDR3 in DNA: TGTGCCAGTAGTATAATTCCCTCCCTGGGGCAGAACACTGAAGCTTTCTTT. Translated, it gives CASSIIPSLGQNTEAFF. The full variable domain, in which reference TRBV19 and TRBJ1-1 provide the parts outside the CDR3, is DGGITQSPKYLFRKEGQNVTLSCEQNLNHDAMYWYRQDPGQGLRLIYYSQIVNDFQKGDIAEGYSVSREKKESFPLTVTSAQKNPTAFYLCASSIIPSLGQNTEAFFGQGTRLTVV.

This sequence joins TRBV5-5 and TRBJ2-6; D not resolved. From germline, CDR1 is SGHKS and CDR2 YYEKEE (reference sequence). This CDR3 has 16 residues. The V end was cut by 6 bases, the J end by 0 bases, with 13 bases between. For the CDR3, the DNA is TGTGCCAGCACCGAGGTTCTCAGCTCTGGGGCCAACGTCCTGACTTTC. Residues: CASTEVLSSGANVLTF.

V and J are TRBV19 and TRBJ2-3; D is undetermined. Trimming took off 1 base at V and 6 bases at J, with 2 bases between the two ends. The CDR3 runs to 11 residues. CDR1 is LNHDA and CDR2 is SQIVND in the germline V gene (reference sequence). CDR3 coding DNA: TGTGCCAGTAGTATAGGGGATACGCAGTATTTT. Amino acid sequence: CASSIGDTQYF.

The chain links TRBV5-8 to TRBJ2-7, with TRBD2 matching 9 bases. V lost 5 bases and J lost 1; bases outside the gene matches: 7. Looked up from germline, CDR1 is SGHTS and CDR2 is YDEGEE. The CDR3 has 15 residues. The CDR3 is CASRLAGAGSYEQYF. The CDR3 DNA reads TGTGCCAGCAGATTAGCGGGGGCGGGTTCCTACGAGCAGTACTTC.

This clone occurred once. The chain couples TRBV7-9 to TRBJ1-2, with D maybe TRBD1 (6 bases). The ends were cut back, 5 bases at V and 2 bases at J, with 15 bases in the middle. The CDR3 extends over 15 amino acids. Germline V gene lookup returns CDR1 SEHNR and CDR2 FQNEAQ (reference sequence). In DNA form, the CDR3 reads TGTGCCAGCAGCAACACGGGGGGGCTGAACTATGGCTACACCTTC. Encoded protein: CASSNTGGLNYGYTF.

The chain uses TRBV18 and TRBJ1-1; 7 positions match TRBD1. The V gene's germline CDR1 is KGHSH and CDR2 LQKENI. The CDR3 spans 14 residues. With 4 bases clipped from V and 7 bases from J, the junction kept 9 bases outside the gene matches. In DNA form, the CDR3 reads TGTGCCAGCTCACTCCAGGGACAGACGAGTGAAGCTTTCTTT. It specifies CASSLQGQTSEAFF.

The rearrangement links TRBV7-9 to TRBJ1-2, with TRBD1 matching over 7 bases. The ends lost 5 bases at V and 5 bases at J; junction bases unmatched: 14. Germline V gene lookup returns CDR1 SEHNR and CDR2 FQNEAQ (reference sequence). CDR3 length equals 16 residues. This CDR3 is CASSAPRTGGSYGYTF. In DNA, the CDR3 is TGTGCCAGCAGCGCGCCTCGGACAGGAGGAAGTTATGGCTACACCTTC.

Points on this clone: Other nucleotide sequences in the sample specify the same CDR3. This chain joins TRBV18 and TRBJ1-5; possible D gene TRBD1, 6 bases. Trimming pared 6 bases from V and 4 bases from J, leaving 10 bases between. The CDR3 totals 13 residues. CDR1 and CDR2 from the germline V gene are KGHSH and LQKENI. The CDR3 spells CASSPDSNQPQHF. In nucleotides, the CDR3 is TGTGCCAGCTCGCCGGACAGTAATCAGCCCCAGCATTTT.